The clone carrying this T cell receptor (beta chain) was seen a single time. Antigen unknown. Profiling relied on immunoSEQ multiplex PCR, and the TCRdb table lists in-frame clones only, not all of them. The data hold tens of thousands of clones, with roughly 93% observed a single time. The data were obtained in a study of Tregs in tolerant kidney transplant recipients. On the study more broadly: Related graft donors supplied nonmyeloablative bone marrow transplants, and mixed chimerism was transient.

The CDR3 runs 21 residues. Study-wide findings and caveats: Validation in larger populations is needed because few patients were studied.

The sequencing here drew on CD4+ T cells from blood, taken before the transplant. This chain joins TRBV12-2 and TRBJ1-5; no DNA check was done on the table's D call, TRBD1. TRBV12-2 is flagged as a pseudogene. The receptor's source is a human donor who received a combined kidney and bone marrow transplant. The CDR3: CASRLSPTGIVEEIQNQPQHF. The CDR3 region has the DNA TGTGCAAGTCGCTTATCCCCGACAGGGATCGTTGAGGAGATTCAGAATCAGCCCCAGCATTTT.